These 12 T cell receptor beta chains were all obtained from the same sample, sequenced in a study of OX40 agonist ivuxolimab in advanced cancers. Measured with immunoSEQ multiplex PCR; TCRdb has only the in-frame clones, and not every one. The sample lists some 70,000 clones, approximately 85% occurring once. This material consisted of CD4+ or CD8+ T cells sorted from blood, taken in a trial of the OX40 agonist ivuxolimab. The receptors were gathered from an adult with an advanced solid tumor such as melanoma, head and neck, liver or kidney cancer.

The V and J genes are TRBV5-1 and TRBJ1-2; D unclear. Per the germline V gene, CDR1 is SGHRS and CDR2 is YFSETQ. Trimming stripped 0 bases from V and 3 bases from J, with 12 bases between. The CDR3 loop spans 15 amino acids. CDR3 nucleotides: TGCGCCAGCAGCTTGGGTGGTGCCGGGCACTATGGCTACACCTTC. Translated, it gives CASSLGGAGHYGYTF.

The gene calls are TRBV6-1 and TRBJ1-6, with D possibly matching TRBD1 (5 bases). The germline V and J ends were trimmed by 2 bases and 8 bases, with 13 bases remaining between them. In germline, CDR1 is MNHNS, CDR2 SASEGT. This CDR3 is 15 amino acids long. The CDR3 reads CASSEQGPADSPLHF. The DNA for the CDR3 is TGTGCCAGCAGTGAACAGGGCCCTGCCGATTCACCCCTCCACTTT.

This clone was seen only a few times. This sequence joins TRBV7-9 and TRBJ1-2; TRBD1 might be the D (6 bases). Germline loops: CDR1 SEHNR, CDR2 FQNEAQ (reference sequence). V gave up 5 bases and J gave up 6 bases, with 16 bases separating them. The CDR3 spans 14 residues. The CDR3 reads CASSLGGQDHGYTF. Here the CDR3 DNA reads TGTGCCAGCAGCCTAGGGGGGCAAGATCATGGCTACACCTTC.

This clone was observed a single time. This CDR3 fails to terminate in the conserved phenylalanine or tryptophan, so it likely reflects a read error. It is unclear where the CDR3 begins or ends on the DNA, so no DNA is shown, and the CDR3 is as TCRdb lists it. The chain recombines TRBV7-9 with TRBJ1-1. The CDR3 length is 9 residues, termini included. Looked up from germline, CDR1 is SEHNR and CDR2 is FQNEAQ (reference sequence). The chain's CDR3 is CASSSGGSQ.

The genes are TRBV10-2 and TRBJ1-5; D gene uncertain. The V and J ends lost 4 bases and 7 bases respectively, with 11 bases between them. This CDR3 contains 13 residues. Germline-derived CDR1 and CDR2 are WSHSY and SAAADI. The chain's CDR3 is CASSVLELQPQHF. The CDR3 nucleotides read TGCGCCAGCAGTGTATTAGAGCTCCAGCCCCAGCATTTT.

The chain carries TRBV28 and TRBJ2-2; D possibly corresponds to TRBD2 (7 bases). Per germline, CDR1 MDHEN and CDR2 SYDVKM. The V end was cut by 7 bases, the J end by 5 bases, with 11 bases between. The CDR3 is made up of 13 amino acids. DNA for the CDR3: TGTGCCAGCATGGGGGGGCCTACCGGGGAGCTGTTTTTT. Amino acid sequence: CASMGGPTGELFF.

This clone occurred a few times. V and J are TRBV19 and TRBJ1-1; maybe TRBD1 (6 bases). The CDR3 loop spans 15 amino acids. The V gene's germline CDR1 is LNHDA and CDR2 SQIVND (reference sequence). Trimming cost V 3 bases and J 4 bases, with 15 bases left between them. This CDR3 reads CASSISGGATTEAFF. The CDR3 DNA reads TGTGCCAGTAGTATCAGTGGGGGCGCGACCACTGAAGCTTTCTTT.

The V gene is TRBV6-5, the J gene TRBJ1-1; D is perhaps TRBD1 (6 bases). V was clipped by 3 bases and J by 5 bases, with 16 bases between them. The CDR3 totals 15 residues. The V gene's germline CDR1 is MNHEY and CDR2 SVGAGI. This CDR3 is CASSYEGHPRTEAFF. CDR3 nucleotides: TGTGCCAGCAGTTATGAGGGACATCCGAGGACTGAAGCTTTCTTT.

The CDR3 sequence: CASSPTLNTEAFF. DNA for the CDR3: TGTGCCAGCAGTCCCACTTTGAACACTGAAGCTTTCTTT. The rearrangement joins TRBV6-6 to TRBJ1-1, with unresolved D. In germline, CDR1 is MNHNY, CDR2 SVGAGI (reference sequence). Between the trimmed V and J ends, which lost 5 bases and 0 bases, there was a span of 7 bases. The CDR3 runs to 13 residues.

This chain joins TRBV5-1 and TRBJ2-3, with a possible D match to TRBD1 (6 bases). The CDR3 spans 14 residues. CDR1 SGHRS and CDR2 YFSETQ come from the germline V gene. Trimming shortened V by 3 bases and J by 6 bases, and 14 bases separated the two germline ends. Written as DNA, the CDR3 is TGCGCCAGCAGCTCACAGGGCGTCCGGGATACGCAGTATTTT. It specifies CASSSQGVRDTQYF.

The chain recombines TRBV30 with TRBJ1-4; D not certain. The ends were cut back, 1 base at V and 8 bases at J, with 5 bases in the middle. Germline lookup yields CDR1 GTSNPN and CDR2 SVGIG (reference sequence). This CDR3 comprises 11 residues. The CDR3 DNA reads as TGTGCCTGGAGTGGGAAAGAAAAACTGTTTTTT. As protein: CAWSGKEKLFF.

The chain couples TRBV25-1 to TRBJ2-1; perhaps TRBD1 as D (6 bases). The V and J ends lost 4 bases and 4 bases respectively, with 17 bases between them. This CDR3 has 16 residues. The V gene's germline CDR1 is MGHDK and CDR2 SYGVNS. The CDR3 here is CASSGPGTRVYNEQFF. CDR3 bases: TGTGCCAGCAGTGGACCCGGGACAAGGGTTTACAATGAGCAGTTCTTC.